This is a list of T cell receptor beta chains from one sample in a study of CD8 T cells in Susac syndrome. TCRdb redid the calling of the immunoSEQ multiplex PCR reads with MiXCR, one entry per CDR3 protein. The data hold approximately 19,000 distinct CDR3 sequences, with 90% to 95% observed a single time. Sequenced input: CD8+ T cells from PBMCs. All receptors come from a human donor in good health. The CDR3 runs from the conserved cysteine through the conserved F or W. The D gene is left open where the match is weak. Size tells how often a clone was seen (once, few, many) or the class of an expanded clone, and some rows leave it out.

NA | NA | TRBJ2-2 | TRBV5-1 | TGCGCCAGCAGCGTACACGGAGGAGCGAACACCGGGGAGCTGTTTTTT | CASSVHGGANTGELFF
NA | NA | TRBJ2-3 | TRBV7-8 | TGTGCCAGCAGCTTAGGGTTCTGGAGGTGGTTTATAGATACGCAGTATTTT | CASSLGFWRWFIDTQYF
NA | TRBD2 | TRBJ2-3 | TRBV20-1 | TGCAGTGCTCCGGAATCGTCCGTCACTAGCGGGAGGATGGGCACAGATACGCAGTATTTT | CSAPESSVTSGRMGTDTQYF
NA | TRBD1 | TRBJ2-7 | TRBV7-9 | TGTGCCAGCAGCTTAGCTGGGGACAGAACCTACGAGCAGTACTTC | CASSLAGDRTYEQYF
NA | NA | TRBJ2-7 | TRBV5-1 | TGCGCCAGCAGCTTCGTTATAAAGCCGGGGTCCCCCGACGAGCAGTACTTC | CASSFVIKPGSPDEQYF
NA | NA | TRBJ1-5 | TRBV7-9 | TGTGCCAGCAGCTCAATGAATCAGCCCCAGCATTTT | CASSSMNQPQHF
NA | NA | TRBJ1-3 | TRBV3-1 | TGTGCCAGCAGCCAGGGCAGGGGCTCTGGAAACACCATATATTTT | CASSQGRGSGNTIYF
NA | NA | TRBJ2-6 | TRBV30 | TGTGCCTGGAGTGTAGAGGGAATCTCTGGGGCCAACGTCCTGACTTTC | CAWSVEGISGANVLTF
NA | NA | TRBJ1-3 | TRBV15 | TGTGCCACCAGCAGAGATGGAAACTCTGGAAACACCATATATTTT | CATSRDGNSGNTIYF
once | NA | TRBJ2-2 | TRBV7-7 | TGTGCCAGCAGCTTAACCCCAGGAGGGGAGCTGTTTTTT | CASSLTPGGELFF
NA | NA | TRBJ1-1 | TRBV7-9 | TGTGCCAGCAGCTCGAGGGCTCCTGAAGCTTTCTTT | CASSSRAPEAFF
NA | TRBD1 | TRBJ1-5 | TRBV7-9 | TGTGCCAGCAGCTTAGGAACAGGGGGGAATCAGCCCCAGCATTTT | CASSLGTGGNQPQHF
NA | NA | TRBJ2-5 | TRBV5-1 | TGCGCCAGCAGCCCAAGGGGGCGGGAGCGCTGGGGGGAGACCCAGTACTTC | CASSPRGRERWGETQYF
NA | TRBD1 | TRBJ2-5 | TRBV28 | TGTGCCAGCAGTTTCCCGCCTCCTCCGAACAGGGGGCAGCGAGAGACCCAGTACTTC | CASSFPPPPNRGQRETQYF
once | TRBD2 | TRBJ2-1 | TRBV12-3/TRBV12-4 | TGTGCCAGCAGTCGTCAGACTAGCGGGATAGTGGATGAGCAGTTCTTC | CASSRQTSGIVDEQFF
NA | TRBD2 | TRBJ2-7 | TRBV12-3/TRBV12-4 | TGTGCCAGCAGTAGTGGGACTAGCGGGAGTTCTACGGGCCACTACGAGCAGTACTTC | CASSSGTSGSSTGHYEQYF
once | NA | TRBJ2-2 | TRBV30 | TGTGCCTGGGGGGGACCTTATACCGGGGAGCTGTTTTTT | CAWGGPYTGELFF
NA | NA | TRBJ2-1 | TRBV2 | TGTGCCAGCAGTGAATATAGCGAATCCTACAATGAGCAGTTCTTC | CASSEYSESYNEQFF
few | TRBD2 | TRBJ2-7 | TRBV7-8 | TGTGCCAGCAGCTTAGAGGGACTAGCGAGTTACGAGCAGTACTTC | CASSLEGLASYEQYF
NA | TRBD2 | TRBJ2-2 | TRBV4-3 | TGCGCCAGCAGCCAGGCTCTAGCGGGAGTCATGGAGACCGGGGAGCTGTTTTTT | CASSQALAGVMETGELFF
NA | TRBD2 | TRBJ2-3 | TRBV11-2 | TGTGCCAGCAGCTTACGTCTAGCGGGAGAGTTGAGGATAGGCACAGATACGCAGTATTTT | CASSLRLAGELRIGTDTQYF
NA | TRBD2 | TRBJ2-3 | TRBV4-2 | TGTGCCAGCAGCCAAGGACTAGGGCTAGCGGGAGATTCTAGCACAGATACGCAGTATTTT | CASSQGLGLAGDSSTDTQYF
once | NA | TRBJ1-2 | TRBV28 | TGTGCCAGCAGCCCCCCCGAAGGGCCGGGCTATGGCTACACCTTC | CASSPPEGPGYGYTF
NA | NA | TRBJ2-2 | TRBV19 | TGTGCCAGCTCCCGTGACCCCACCGGGGAGCTGTTTTTT | CASSRDPTGELFF
NA | TRBD2 | TRBJ2-3 | TRBV27 | TGTGCCAGCAGTTCCTCAGCGGGAGAAGTGGAAGATACGCAGTATTTT | CASSSSAGEVEDTQYF
NA | NA | TRBJ2-1 | TRBV7-8 | TGTGCCAGCAGCTCTGCCTTCCCTAGCGAGTCCAACAATGAGCAGTTCTTC | CASSSAFPSESNNEQFF
NA | NA | TRBJ2-1 | TRBV6-6 | TGTGCCAGCAGTCCCCGGGGGTTTAGGGAGCAGTTCTTC | CASSPRGFREQFF
NA | NA | TRBJ1-5 | TRBV6-5 | TGTGCCAGCAGTCAGGGGAGAGTGGGCAATCAGCCCCAGCATTTT | CASSQGRVGNQPQHF
NA | NA | TRBJ1-1 | TRBV27 | TGTGCCAGCAGTTTATCGTGGGGGACTGAAGCTTTCTTT | CASSLSWGTEAFF
few | NA | TRBJ2-7 | TRBV27 | TGTGCCAGCAGGGGACACATCTACTACGAGCAGTACTTC | CASRGHIYYEQYF
NA | NA | TRBJ2-5 | TRBV5-6 | TGTGCCAGCAGCTTGTTGTACGGGCGGGAGACCCAGTACTTC | CASSLLYGRETQYF
NA | TRBD2 | TRBJ2-1 | TRBV7-3 | TGTGCCAGCAGCTTAACTTGGCGGGAGGACTACAATGAGCAGTTCTTC | CASSLTWREDYNEQFF
few | NA | TRBJ2-7 | TRBV27 | TGTGCCAGCGGTCCTACCTACGAGCAGTACTTC | CASGPTYEQYF
NA | TRBD2 | TRBJ2-1 | TRBV13 | TGTGCCAGCAGCACAATAGCGGGAGGCTCCTACAATGAGCAGTTCTTC | CASSTIAGGSYNEQFF
NA | NA | TRBJ2-1 | TRBV5-6 | TGTGCCAGCAGCTTGGCTGGGGGCAATGAGCAGTTCTTC | CASSLAGGNEQFF
NA | TRBD2 | TRBJ2-5 | TRBV7-9 | TGTGCCAGCAGAAAAACTAGCGGGAGGGAAGAGACCCAGTACTTC | CASRKTSGREETQYF
NA | NA | TRBJ1-5 | TRBV28 | TGTGCCAGCAGCTCGCACAGCAATCAGCCCCAGCATTTT | CASSSHSNQPQHF
NA | TRBD2 | TRBJ2-1 | TRBV9 | TGTGCCAGCAGCGCCAGGACTAGCGGGATCAATGAGCAGTTCTTC | CASSARTSGINEQFF
few | NA | TRBJ2-7 | TRBV30 | TGTGCCTGGAGTGTACTCGGAAACGAGCAGTACTTC | CAWSVLGNEQYF
NA | NA | TRBJ2-2 | TRBV28 | TGTGCCAGCAGTTTATGGGCGGCGTTCGGGGCCACCGGGGAGCTGTTTTTT | CASSLWAAFGATGELFF
NA | NA | TRBJ2-2 | TRBV7-9 | TGTGCCAGCAGCTTAGCACCCCACAGTACCGGGGAGCTGTTTTTT | CASSLAPHSTGELFF
NA | NA | TRBJ2-5 | TRBV7-9 | TGTGCCAGCACCCCTCACCCAGAGACCCAGTACTTC | CASTPHPETQYF
NA | NA | TRBJ1-1 | TRBV5-1 | TGCGCCAGCAGCCCTACAGCGAACACTGAAGCTTTCTTT | CASSPTANTEAFF
NA | NA | TRBJ2-3 | TRBV13 | TGTGCCAGCAGCTTTTCTAGCGAGACAGATACGCAGTATTTT | CASSFSSETDTQYF
NA | NA | TRBJ1-2 | TRBV5-1 | TGCGCCAGCAGCTTGGGTCTGGGGATTGCTACTAACTATGGCTACACCTTC | CASSLGLGIATNYGYTF
NA | TRBD2 | TRBJ2-1 | TRBV7-9 | TGTGCCAGCAGCTTTTGGCGGGAGGAAAGGAATGAGCAGTTCTTC | CASSFWREERNEQFF
NA | TRBD1 | TRBJ1-2 | TRBV30 | TGTGCCTGGAGTGTACAGGGGGGCTTGGACTATGGCTACACCTTC | CAWSVQGGLDYGYTF
NA | NA | TRBJ2-1 | TRBV13 | TGTGCCAGCAGCTTATATAGTCAGTCCGGGTACAATGAGCAGTTCTTC | CASSLYSQSGYNEQFF
NA | NA | TRBJ2-1 | TRBV4-1 | TGCGCCAGCAGCCAAGAGAAGGGATTTACCTTCAATGAGCAGTTCTTC | CASSQEKGFTFNEQFF
NA | NA | TRBJ2-2 | TRBV28 | TGTGCCAGCAGGGGTAGGGGCACCGGGGAGCTGTTTTTT | CASRGRGTGELFF
NA | NA | TRBJ1-1 | TRBV10-3 | TGTGCCATCCGATGGAACACTGAAGCTTTCTTT | CAIRWNTEAFF
NA | TRBD1 | TRBJ2-1 | TRBV29-1 | TGCAGCGTCTGGGAGGGACAGGGAAACAATGAGCAGTTCTTC | CSVWEGQGNNEQFF
NA | NA | TRBJ1-4 | TRBV18 | TGTGCCAGCTCAGAAACCTGGGTGGAAGAGGAAAAACTGTTTTTT | CASSETWVEEEKLFF
NA | NA | TRBJ2-1 | TRBV10-3 | TGTGCCATCAGTGAGTCTAGCAGTAGCTCCTACAATGAGCAGTTCTTC | CAISESSSSSYNEQFF